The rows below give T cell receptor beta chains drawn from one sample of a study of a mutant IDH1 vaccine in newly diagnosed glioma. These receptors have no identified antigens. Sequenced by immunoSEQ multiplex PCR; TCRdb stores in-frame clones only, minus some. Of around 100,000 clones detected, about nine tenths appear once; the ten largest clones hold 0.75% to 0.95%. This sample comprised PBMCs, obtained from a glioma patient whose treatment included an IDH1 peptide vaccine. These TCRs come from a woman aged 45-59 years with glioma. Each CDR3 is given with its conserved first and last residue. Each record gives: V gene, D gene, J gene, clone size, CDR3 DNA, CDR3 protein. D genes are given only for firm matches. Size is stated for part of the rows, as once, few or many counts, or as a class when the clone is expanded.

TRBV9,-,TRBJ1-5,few,TGTGCCAGCAGCATTGACAGCCAGGGTCAGCCCCAGCATTTT,CASSIDSQGQPQHF
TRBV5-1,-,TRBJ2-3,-,TGCGCCAGCAGCTGGGGGGCCAGCACAGATACGCAGTATTTT,CASSWGASTDTQYF
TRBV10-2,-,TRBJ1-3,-,TGCGCCAGCCGGGACACCACCTCTGGAAACACCATATATTTT,CASRDTTSGNTIYF
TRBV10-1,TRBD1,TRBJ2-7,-,TGCGCCAGCAGTTTGGGGACAGGTTACGAGCAGTACTTC,CASSLGTGYEQYF
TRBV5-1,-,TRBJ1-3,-,TGCGCCAGCAGCTTGGACGGGGGGTACGAAAACACCATATATTTT,CASSLDGGYENTIYF
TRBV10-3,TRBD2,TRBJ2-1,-,TGTGCCATCAGTGGGCTAGCGGGAGTGGGGTACAATGAGCAGTTCTTC,CAISGLAGVGYNEQFF
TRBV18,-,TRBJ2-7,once,TGTGCCAGCTCACCACCGGGCCTCCCCTACGAGCAGTACTTC,CASSPPGLPYEQYF
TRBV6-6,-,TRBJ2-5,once,TGTGCCAGCACCTCCGGGACCTGGGAGACCCAGTACTTC,CASTSGTWETQYF
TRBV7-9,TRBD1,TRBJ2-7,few,TGTGCCAGCAGCTGGGACAGGGGGCGGGAGCAGTACTTC,CASSWDRGREQYF
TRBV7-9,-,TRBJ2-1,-,TGTGCCAGCAGCCCCCGTTTGTCGCGGAACGGACAGAACAATGAGCAGTTCTTC,CASSPRLSRNGQNNEQFF
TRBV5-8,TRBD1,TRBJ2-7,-,TGTGCCAGCAGCTTCAAGATGTGGGGACAGGGGTCCTACGAGCAGTACTTC,CASSFKMWGQGSYEQYF
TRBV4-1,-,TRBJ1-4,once,TGCGCCAGCAGCTTCCAGGCGAGCGCAACTAATGAAAAACTGTTTTTT,CASSFQASATNEKLFF
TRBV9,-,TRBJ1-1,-,TGTGCCAGCAGCGTAGAACCCACGGACACTGAAGCTTTCTTT,CASSVEPTDTEAFF
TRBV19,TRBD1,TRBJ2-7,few,TGTGCCAGTAGTATACGCAGGGGGCGCGGTGAGCAGTACTTC,CASSIRRGRGEQYF
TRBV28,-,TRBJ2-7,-,TGTGCCAGCAGTCCCCTCCAGTACGAGCAGTACTTC,CASSPLQYEQYF
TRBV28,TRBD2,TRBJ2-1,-,TGTGCCAGCAGTTTTGGCGGGGGCTACAATGAGCAGTTCTTC,CASSFGGGYNEQFF
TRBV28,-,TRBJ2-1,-,TGTGCCAGCCGTAGGACAGAGTACAATGAGCAGTTCTTC,CASRRTEYNEQFF
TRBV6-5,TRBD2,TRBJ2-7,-,TGTGCCAGCAGTTCCTTAGCGGGATCTTACGACGAGCAGTACTTC,CASSSLAGSYDEQYF
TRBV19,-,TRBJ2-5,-,TGTGCCAGTAGTTCCCGGGAAGGGTGGGAGACCCAGTACTTC,CASSSREGWETQYF
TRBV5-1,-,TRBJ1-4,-,TGCGCCAGCAGCTTAGGAGCAACTAATGAAAAACTGTTTTTT,CASSLGATNEKLFF
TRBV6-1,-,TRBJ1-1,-,TGTGCCAGCGGGGGACACCTGGTGAGCACTGAAGCTTTCTTT,CASGGHLVSTEAFF
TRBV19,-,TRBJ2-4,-,TGTGCCAGTAGTACCTCCCTCCTTGCAAGCGAAAACATTCAGTACTTC,CASSTSLLASENIQYF
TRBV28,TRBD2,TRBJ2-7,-,TGTGCCAGCAGTTTAGAGGGAGGGCCGGACGAGCAGTACTTC,CASSLEGGPDEQYF